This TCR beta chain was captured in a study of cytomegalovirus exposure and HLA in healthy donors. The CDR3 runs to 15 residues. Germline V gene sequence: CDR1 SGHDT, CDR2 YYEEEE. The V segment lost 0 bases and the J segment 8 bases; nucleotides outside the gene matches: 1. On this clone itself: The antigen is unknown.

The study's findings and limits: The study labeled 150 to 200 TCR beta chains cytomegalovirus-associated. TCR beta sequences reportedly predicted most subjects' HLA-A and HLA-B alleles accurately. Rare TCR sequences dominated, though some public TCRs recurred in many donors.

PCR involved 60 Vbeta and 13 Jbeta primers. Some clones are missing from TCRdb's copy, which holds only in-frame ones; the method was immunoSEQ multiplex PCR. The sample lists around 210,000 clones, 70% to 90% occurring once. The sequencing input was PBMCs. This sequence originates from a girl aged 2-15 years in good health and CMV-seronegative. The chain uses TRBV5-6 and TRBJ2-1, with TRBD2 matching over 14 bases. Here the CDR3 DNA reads TGTGCCAGCAGCTTGGGACTAGCGGGAGGGTATGAGCAGTTCTTC. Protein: CASSLGLAGGYEQFF. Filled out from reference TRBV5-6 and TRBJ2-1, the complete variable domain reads DAGVTQSPTHLIKTRGQQVTLRCSPKSGHDTVSWYQQALGQGPQFIFQYYEEEERQRGNFPDRFSGHQFPNYSSELNVNALLLGDSALYLCASSLGLAGGYEQFFGPGTRLTVL.